The 22 T cell receptor beta chains below all came from one sample that was sequenced in a study of blood T cell repertoires in COVID-19. The table came from immunoSEQ multiplex PCR; TCRdb's copy has only in-frame clones and leaves some out. Of a few hundred thousand clones listed, 70% to 90% are singletons. The source material was peripheral blood. These receptor sequences come from a man aged 45-65 years with active or convalescent COVID-19.

This clone was detected only a few times. The chain employs TRBV5-6 and TRBJ1-2, with TRBD1 identical over 8 bases. V gave up 6 bases and J gave up 4 bases; unmatched junction bases: 14. Germline CDR1 is SGHDT and CDR2 is YYEEEE. The CDR3 totals 16 residues. The CDR3 spells CASILLGGGTGYGYTF. The DNA for the CDR3 is TGTGCCAGCATCCTTCTGGGAGGGGGGACAGGCTATGGCTACACCTTC.

This chain connects TRBV29-1 to TRBJ2-3; 8 nucleotides align to TRBD1. The junction had 11 bases not matched to a gene; V was cut back by 7 bases and J by 2 bases. Per the germline V gene, CDR1 is SQVTM and CDR2 is ANQGSEA. CDR3 length: 15 residues. The CDR3 reads CSAPSGQGSTDTQYF. In nucleotides, the CDR3 is TGCAGCGCCCCGTCAGGACAGGGCTCCACAGATACGCAGTATTTT.

The CDR3 sequence is CASTTRGAPYNEQFF. The CDR3 DNA reads TGTGCCAGCACCACTAGAGGAGCACCCTACAATGAGCAGTTCTTC. This chain links TRBV13 with TRBJ2-1, with D possibly matching TRBD2 (5 bases). V shed 7 bases and J shed 2 bases, with 15 bases lying between them. CDR1 is PRHDT and CDR2 is FYEKMQ in the germline V gene (reference sequence). This CDR3 is 15 amino acids long.

The chain links TRBV7-3 to TRBJ2-3, with D possibly being TRBD1 (5 bases). Trimming left V 5 bases short and J 6 bases short, with 15 bases between. The CDR3 runs 14 residues. The germline V gene has CDR1 SGHTA and CDR2 FQGTGA. CDR3: CASSQGALTDTQYF. The CDR3 DNA is TGTGCCAGCAGCCAAGGGGCCCTCACGGATACGCAGTATTTT.

The rearrangement links TRBV10-3 to TRBJ2-1; possible D gene TRBD2, 5 bases. The CDR3 is 15 residues long. Trimming stripped 10 bases from V and 8 bases from J, with 24 bases between. CDR1 and CDR2 (germline): ENHRY, SYGVKD. The chain's CDR3 is CANNPRTLQADEQFF. DNA for the CDR3: TGTGCCAATAACCCCAGGACTCTTCAGGCCGATGAGCAGTTCTTC.

This chain uses TRBV30 with TRBJ1-2; TRBD1 agrees at 9 bases. This CDR3 contains 12 residues. Germline V lookup: CDR1 GTSNPN, CDR2 SVGIG (reference sequence). J lost 8 bases, V lost 4 bases, and 5 bases had no gene match. The CDR3 DNA sequence: TGTGCCTGGACCTCGGACAGGGGCGGCTACACCTTC. Residues: CAWTSDRGGYTF.

The chain links TRBV3-1 (or the pseudogene TRBV3-2) to TRBJ1-1, with 9 bases that match TRBD1. Looked up from germline, CDR1 is LGHDT and CDR2 is YNNKEL (reference sequence). This CDR3 is built from 17 residues. J gave up 5 bases and V 5 bases, and 15 bases lay outside the gene matches. CDR3 amino acids: CASSGTKRLGQGTEAFF. The CDR3 region has the DNA TGTGCCAGCAGCGGAACGAAGCGCCTCGGACAGGGGACTGAAGCTTTCTTT.

This clone was observed once. The chain recombines TRBV28 with TRBJ1-1, with 7 bases identical to TRBD1. V lost 4 bases to trimming and J lost 3 bases; unmatched junction nucleotides: 8. There are 15 residues in the CDR3. Looked up from germline, CDR1 is MDHEN and CDR2 is SYDVKM. The CDR3 loop is CASSCPRGNDTEAFF. The CDR3 DNA reads as TGTGCCAGCAGTTGCCCCAGGGGGAACGACACTGAAGCTTTCTTT.

CDR3 region: CASSEVGRGKAFF. The CDR3 DNA reads TGTGCCAGCAGTGAAGTGGGGAGGGGAAAGGCTTTCTTT. The chain employs TRBV2 and TRBJ1-1, with D maybe TRBD1 (5 bases). This CDR3 has 13 amino acids. With 1 base removed from V and 11 bases from J, the gap between germline ends came to 14 bases. From germline, CDR1 is SNHLY and CDR2 FYNNEI.

CDR3 residues: CASSWTSGRVSEQFF. The CDR3 coding sequence is TGTGCCAGCAGTTGGACTAGCGGGAGAGTCAGTGAGCAGTTCTTC. This chain connects TRBV2 to TRBJ2-1; 13 positions match TRBD2. Unmatched junction bases numbered 7, after V lost 5 bases and J lost 9 bases. Looked up from germline, CDR1 is SNHLY and CDR2 is FYNNEI. There are 15 residues in the CDR3.

This clone was seen only once. The rearrangement links TRBV6-5 to TRBJ1-1, with D tentatively TRBD1 (5 bases). V was trimmed by 6 bases and J by 8 bases, leaving 10 bases between them. Germline lookup yields CDR1 MNHEY and CDR2 SVGAGI. The length of the CDR3 is 11 residues. The CDR3 DNA reads TGTGCCAGCAGCCAGGGTCCCGAAGCTTTCTTT. Its translation: CASSQGPEAFF.

This chain connects TRBV2 to TRBJ1-4; D might be TRBD1 (6 bases). The germline V gene has CDR1 SNHLY and CDR2 FYNNEI. This CDR3 is built from 12 residues. V was trimmed by 9 bases and J by 8 bases, leaving 13 bases between them. CDR3 nucleotide sequence: TGTGCCAGTGGGGGGGCGGGAGAAAAACTGTTTTTT. Its translation: CASGGAGEKLFF.

The chain joins TRBV5-6 to TRBJ2-1; 9 nucleotides align to TRBD1. The CDR3 spans 15 residues. The ends lost 2 bases at V and 10 bases at J; junction bases unmatched: 10. Germline V gene sequence: CDR1 SGHDT, CDR2 YYEEEE. The CDR3 here is CASSFGTGTPWEQFF. CDR3 DNA: TGTGCCAGCAGCTTCGGGACAGGGACCCCCTGGGAGCAGTTCTTC.

In this sample, this clone turned up a few times. The rearrangement links TRBV18 to TRBJ2-7, with 8 positions matching TRBD2. V was clipped by 1 base and J by 2 bases; unmatched bases: 7. The CDR3 is 16 residues long. Germline values: CDR1 KGHSH, CDR2 LQKENI. The CDR3 region is CASSPRGTGGPYEQYF. CDR3 bases: TGTGCCAGCTCACCACGAGGAACGGGAGGGCCCTACGAGCAGTACTTC.

This clone has more than one count but fewer than ten. This chain uses TRBV5-1 with TRBJ2-7; no definite D call. Trimming shortened V by 4 bases and J by 5 bases, and 16 bases separated the two germline ends. CDR3 length: 14 amino acids. Germline V lookup: CDR1 SGHRS, CDR2 YFSETQ. The CDR3 spells CASSPGRIMDEQYF. DNA of the CDR3: TGCGCCAGCAGCCCGGGTAGAATCATGGACGAGCAGTACTTC.

The chain employs TRBV7-6 and TRBJ2-1; 7 nucleotides match TRBD2. Losses at the gene ends were 9 bases for V and 8 bases for J; bases not matched to a gene: 16. CDR3 length equals 15 residues. Germline values: CDR1 SGHVS, CDR2 FNYEAQ. The DNA of the CDR3 is TGTGCCAGTTCCCGGGGGGACCCTTCAAGCGATGAGCAGTTCTTC. Protein: CASSRGDPSSDEQFF.

With respect to this clone: Within the sample, other DNA sequences also encode this same CDR3. The chain joins TRBV15 to TRBJ1-5; D not resolved. The CDR3 runs to 14 residues. Trimming removed 0 bases from V and 4 bases from J, with 7 bases in between. From germline, CDR1 is LNHNV and CDR2 YYDKDF (reference sequence). The CDR3, as DNA: TGTGCCACCAGCAGAGATCGTGTGAATCAGCCCCAGCATTTT. This sequence encodes CATSRDRVNQPQHF.

This chain links TRBV14 with TRBJ2-1, with a weak D call TRBD2 (6 bases). Trimming pared 0 bases from V and 4 bases from J, leaving 25 bases between. The CDR3 is 20 amino acids. CDR1 SGHDN and CDR2 FVKESK come from the germline V gene. The CDR3 bases are TGTGCCAGCAGCCAAGACCCGACCCGAGAGCGGGCTGGGAGGTACAATGAGCAGTTCTTC. This gives the protein CASSQDPTRERAGRYNEQFF.

The chain carries TRBV7-2 and TRBJ1-2, with TRBD1 identical over 9 bases. Losses at the gene ends were 5 bases for V and 8 bases for J; bases not matched to a gene: 9. Germline loops: CDR1 SGHTA, CDR2 FQGNSA. This CDR3 has 14 amino acids. CDR3 coding DNA: TGTGCCAGCAGCCCAAGACAGGGGGTGGGCGGCTACACCTTC. Translation: CASSPRQGVGGYTF. Full variable domain (missing parts from reference TRBV7-2 and TRBJ1-2): GAGVSQSPSNKVTEKGKDVELRCDPISGHTALYWYRQSLGQGLEFLIYFQGNSAPDKSGLPSDRFSAERTGGSVSTLTIQRTQQEDSAVYLCASSPRQGVGGYTFGSGTRLTVV.

The V call is TRBV7-3, the J call TRBJ2-1, with a tentative D call TRBD2 (6 bases). Germline V gives CDR1 SGHTA, CDR2 FQGTGA. V lost 3 bases to trimming and J lost 3 bases, with 12 bases between them. CDR3 length equals 15 residues. In DNA, the CDR3 is TGTGCCAGCAGCTTTTTGGGGGGACGCTACAATGAGCAGTTCTTC. This gives the protein CASSFLGGRYNEQFF. Full variable domain (outside the CDR3, taken from reference TRBV7-3 and TRBJ2-1): GAGVSQTPSNKVTEKGKYVELRCDPISGHTALYWYRQSLGQGPEFLIYFQGTGAADDSGLPNDRFFAVRPEGSVSTLKIQRTERGDSAVYLCASSFLGGRYNEQFFGPGTRLTVL.

This clone was observed once. The J gene is TRBJ2-6, the V gene TRBV29-1; 9 bases match TRBD1. The germline gives CDR1 SQVTM, CDR2 ANQGSEA. This CDR3 contains 17 residues. V lost 6 bases and J lost 2; bases outside the gene matches: 11. In nucleotides, the CDR3 is TGCAGCGTCCCCCAACAGGGGGCTCGGGCTGGGGCCAACGTCCTGACTTTC. The encoded protein is CSVPQQGARAGANVLTF. Looking up the rest from reference TRBV29-1 and TRBJ2-6 gives the full variable domain: SAVISQKPSRDICQRGTSLTIQCQVDSQVTMMFWYRQQPGQSLTLIATANQGSEATYESGFVIDKFPISRPNLTFSTLTVSNMSPEDSSIYLCSVPQQGARAGANVLTFGAGSRLTVL.

V and J are TRBV9 and TRBJ1-2, with D unresolved. CDR1 is SGDLS and CDR2 is YYNGEE in the germline V gene. This CDR3 region has 18 residues. V was pared by 0 bases and J by 3 bases, with 21 bases between. CDR3 region: CASSVEFLQYGLYYGYTF. CDR3 nucleotides: TGTGCCAGCAGCGTAGAATTCCTCCAGTACGGGTTATACTATGGCTACACCTTC.